This T cell receptor beta chain was captured in a study of T cell responses to AZD1222 COVID-19 vaccine. Study-wide findings and caveats: Donors, mostly white British, included more females; clonal diversity was possibly underestimated. Spike-wide coverage was observed for vaccine-associated CD4 TCRs, with dominant responses at 160-218 and 743-854. Sampling that yielded the repertoires occurred only after the peak T cell response.

TCRdb's copy holds only in-frame clones and misses some; the assay was immunoSEQ multiplex PCR. The sample lists around 130,000 clones, roughly 87% occurring once. Regarding this clone: The antigen remains unidentified.

Trimming at V came to 4 bases and at J to 8 bases, leaving 10 bases not matched to a gene. The germline V gene has CDR1 SGHDT and CDR2 YYEEEE. This CDR3 is 15 amino acids long. This TCR came from an adult who received the AZD1222 COVID-19 vaccine. The chain combines TRBV5-6 with TRBJ1-4; 8 nucleotides match TRBD1. The sequenced sample was peripheral blood, obtained 28 days after the second AZD1222 dose. CDR3 in DNA: TGTGCCAGCAGCCGAGGACAGGGCGGTGCCGAAAAACTGTTTTTT. It encodes CASSRGQGGAEKLFF.